These 5 T cell receptor beta chains originate from one sample sequenced in a study of beta chain features in type 1 diabetes. As every portion of the isolated RNA was reverse transcribed, the sequencing read expressed TCRB transcripts. Generated by immunoSEQ multiplex PCR, the TCRdb table keeps only in-frame clones and is missing some. This table has 600,000 to 750,000 clones, around 11% appearing once. What these receptors recognize is not known. Study-level results: TCRB CDR3s from Type 1 diabetes patients were moderately but significantly shorter in all four CD4+ subsets.

Input material: naive CD4+ T cells from blood. Every receptor here comes from a man between 25 and 39 years old with type 1 diabetes.

This clone was observed a handful of times. The chain couples TRBV6-5 to TRBJ1-1; the D is unclear. Germline V gene data show CDR1 as MNHEY and CDR2 as SVGAGI. This CDR3 has 12 amino acids. The V and J ends lost 2 bases and 1 base respectively, with 2 bases between them. CDR3 bases: TGTGCCAGCAGTTACCCGAACACTGAAGCTTTCTTT. Translated: CASSYPNTEAFF.

This clone was counted a few times. The CDR3 loop is CASSDRAHDPDTQYF. The CDR3 DNA sequence: TGTGCCAGCAGCGACCGGGCCCACGATCCAGATACGCAGTATTTT. The chain recombines TRBV11-2 with TRBJ2-3; D is ambiguous. Germline V lookup: CDR1 SGHAT, CDR2 FQNNGV. The CDR3 is 15 residues long. V lost 5 bases to trimming and J lost 4 bases, with 16 bases between them.

V usage is TRBV30 and J usage is TRBJ2-5; D gene ambiguous. The DNA end favors TRBJ2-7, so the J call may be wrong. This CDR3 comprises 14 residues. The germline gives CDR1 GTSNPN, CDR2 SVGIG (reference sequence). The CDR3 coding sequence is TGTGCCTGGAGTCTGTCAGTACTATCCTACGAGCAGTACTTC. Translated: CAWSLSVLSYEQYF.

V is TRBV5-1 and J is TRBJ2-3; D gene unclear. The CDR3 spans 13 residues. Trimming left V 3 bases short and J 4 bases short, with 9 bases between. Germline V CDR1 and CDR2: SGHRS, YFSETQ. The CDR3 DNA reads as TGCGCCAGCAGCTGGGTAAAGGCAGATACGCAGTATTTT. It yields the protein CASSWVKADTQYF.

This clone was picked up a small number of times. The genes are TRBV6-1 and TRBJ2-7, with 9 bases lining up with TRBD1. Germline trimming cut 8 bases from V and 4 bases from J; bases unmatched to any gene: 9. CDR1 is MNHNS, CDR2 SASEGT, per germline. The CDR3 runs 14 residues. The chain's CDR3 is CASPKGTGRYEQYF. The CDR3 DNA is TGTGCCAGCCCCAAAGGGACAGGGAGATACGAGCAGTACTTC.